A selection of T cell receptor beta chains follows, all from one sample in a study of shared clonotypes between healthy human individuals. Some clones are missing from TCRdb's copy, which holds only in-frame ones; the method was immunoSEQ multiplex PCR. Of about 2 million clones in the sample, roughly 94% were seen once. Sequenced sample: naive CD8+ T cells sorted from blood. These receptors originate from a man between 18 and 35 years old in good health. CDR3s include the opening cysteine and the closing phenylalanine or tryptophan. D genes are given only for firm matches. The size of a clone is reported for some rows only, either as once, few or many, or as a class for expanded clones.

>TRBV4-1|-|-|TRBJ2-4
CASSQIGSLNIQYF
TGCGCCAGCAGCCAGATAGGGTCGTTGAACATTCAGTACTTC
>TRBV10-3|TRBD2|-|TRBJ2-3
CAISENGGTSGNTDTQYF
TGTGCCATCAGTGAGAACGGCGGGACTAGCGGGAACACAGATACGCAGTATTTT
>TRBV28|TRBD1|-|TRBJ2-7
CASRTRQGTGYEQYF
TGTGCCAGCAGAACGCGACAGGGGACGGGGTACGAGCAGTACTTC
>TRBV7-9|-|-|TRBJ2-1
CASSPASSENEQFF
TGTGCCAGCAGCCCCGCCTCTAGTGAGAATGAGCAGTTCTTC
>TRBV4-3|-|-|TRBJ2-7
CASSQDRGKAYEQYF
TGCGCCAGCAGCCAAGACAGGGGAAAAGCCTACGAGCAGTACTTC
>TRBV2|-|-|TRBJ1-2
CASSEDAGTIHGYTF
TGTGCCAGCAGTGAAGATGCGGGGACAATCCATGGCTACACCTTC
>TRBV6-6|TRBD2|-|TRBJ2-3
CASTKREGTDTQYF
TGTGCCAGCACGAAGCGGGAGGGAACAGATACGCAGTATTTT
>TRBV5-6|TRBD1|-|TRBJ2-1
CASSLQGGHEQFF
TGTGCCAGCAGCTTGCAAGGGGGCCATGAGCAGTTCTTC
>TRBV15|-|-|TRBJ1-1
CATSISSGTEAFF
TGTGCCACTTCGATTTCGTCAGGCACTGAAGCTTTCTTT
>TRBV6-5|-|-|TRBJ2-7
CASFDRPYEQYF
TGTGCCAGCTTTGATAGACCCTACGAGCAGTACTTC
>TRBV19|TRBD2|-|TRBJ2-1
CASSEGLAGHEQFF
TGTGCCAGTAGTGAGGGACTAGCGGGACATGAGCAGTTCTTC
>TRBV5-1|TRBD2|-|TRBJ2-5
CASSVGTSGQETQYF
TGCGCCAGCAGCGTGGGGACTAGCGGCCAAGAGACCCAGTACTTC
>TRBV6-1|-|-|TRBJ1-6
CASSEVGGGSPLHF
TGTGCCAGCAGTGAAGTCGGGGGAGGCTCACCCCTCCACTTT
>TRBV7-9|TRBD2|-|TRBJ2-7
CASSQTTSGHHSYEQYF
TGTGCCAGCAGCCAAACAACTAGCGGCCACCACTCCTACGAGCAGTACTTC
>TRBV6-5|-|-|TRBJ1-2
CASSPSADSYGYTF
TGTGCCAGCAGTCCCTCCGCTGACAGCTATGGCTACACCTTC
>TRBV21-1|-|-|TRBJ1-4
CAVVIGGIGEKLFF
TGTGCCGTTGTGATTGGAGGGATTGGTGAAAAACTGTTTTTT
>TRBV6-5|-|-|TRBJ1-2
CASSYSGASYGYTF
TGTGCCAGCAGTTACTCGGGAGCAAGCTATGGCTACACCTTC
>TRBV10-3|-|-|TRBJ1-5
CAISAAEENQPQHF
TGTGCCATCAGTGCGGCCGAGGAAAATCAGCCCCAGCATTTT
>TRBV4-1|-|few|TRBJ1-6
CASSHFDSPLHF
TGCGCCAGCAGCCACTTCGATTCACCCCTCCACTTT
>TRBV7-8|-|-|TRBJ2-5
CASSPTGGGWETQYF
TGTGCCAGCAGCCCCACCGGAGGGGGGTGGGAGACCCAGTACTTC
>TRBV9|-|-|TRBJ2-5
CASSVYASAQETQYF
TGTGCCAGCAGCGTATATGCTAGCGCTCAAGAGACCCAGTACTTC